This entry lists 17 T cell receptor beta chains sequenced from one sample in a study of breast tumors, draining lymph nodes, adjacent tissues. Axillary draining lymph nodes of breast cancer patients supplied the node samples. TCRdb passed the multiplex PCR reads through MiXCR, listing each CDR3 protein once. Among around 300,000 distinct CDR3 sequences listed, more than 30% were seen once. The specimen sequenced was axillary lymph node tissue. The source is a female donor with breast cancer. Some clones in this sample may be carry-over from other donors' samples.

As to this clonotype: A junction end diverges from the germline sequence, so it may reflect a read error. CDR3 in DNA: TGTGCCTGCAGCTCCACATACGAGCAGTACTTC. Translating it yields CACSSTYEQYF. The chain uses TRBV7-2 and TRBJ2-7, with D hard to call. This CDR3 region has 11 residues. The germline V gene has CDR1 SGHTA and CDR2 FQGNSA.

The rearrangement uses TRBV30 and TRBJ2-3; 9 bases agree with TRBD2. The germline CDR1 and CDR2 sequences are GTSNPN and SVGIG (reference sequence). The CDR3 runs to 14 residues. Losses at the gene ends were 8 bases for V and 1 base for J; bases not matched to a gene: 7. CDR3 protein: CARHRTSGTDTQYF. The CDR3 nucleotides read TGTGCCCGACATAGGACTAGCGGCACAGATACGCAGTATTTT.

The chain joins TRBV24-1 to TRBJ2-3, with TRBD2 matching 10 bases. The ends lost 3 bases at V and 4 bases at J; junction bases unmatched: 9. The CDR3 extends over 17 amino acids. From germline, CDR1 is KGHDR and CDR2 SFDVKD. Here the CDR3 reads CATSDPSAGGPSDTQYF. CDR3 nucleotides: TGTGCCACCAGTGATCCGTCAGCGGGAGGGCCCTCAGATACGCAGTATTTT.

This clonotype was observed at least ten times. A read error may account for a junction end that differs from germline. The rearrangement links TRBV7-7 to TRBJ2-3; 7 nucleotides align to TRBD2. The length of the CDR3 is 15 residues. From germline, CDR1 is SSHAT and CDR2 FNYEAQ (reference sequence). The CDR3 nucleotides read TGTGCTAGCAGCCCTAGCGGTGGGGGGACAGATACGCAGTATTTT. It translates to CASSPSGGGTDTQYF.

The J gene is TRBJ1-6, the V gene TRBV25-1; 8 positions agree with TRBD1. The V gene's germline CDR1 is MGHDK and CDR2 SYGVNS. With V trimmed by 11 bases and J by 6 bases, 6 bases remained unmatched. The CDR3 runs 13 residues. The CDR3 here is CAPTGTGNSPLHF. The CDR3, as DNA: TGTGCCCCAACCGGGACAGGTAATTCACCCCTCCACTTT.

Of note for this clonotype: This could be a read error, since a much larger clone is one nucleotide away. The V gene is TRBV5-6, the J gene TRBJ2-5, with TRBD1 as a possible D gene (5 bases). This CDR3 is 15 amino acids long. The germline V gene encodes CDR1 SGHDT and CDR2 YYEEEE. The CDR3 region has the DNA TGTGCCAGCAGGCCTGGACCTGGGGCTCAAGGGACCCAGTACTTC. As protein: CASRPGPGAQGTQYF.

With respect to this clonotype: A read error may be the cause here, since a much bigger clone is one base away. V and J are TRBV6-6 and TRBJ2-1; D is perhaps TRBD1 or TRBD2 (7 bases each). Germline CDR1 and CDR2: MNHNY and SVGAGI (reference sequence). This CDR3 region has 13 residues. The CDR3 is CACRGAGVFEQFF. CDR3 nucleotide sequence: TGTGCCTGCAGGGGGGCGGGAGTGTTTGAGCAGTTCTTC.

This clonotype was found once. The CDR3 bases are TGTGCCTGGACCATTGGGACTAGCGTAATAAGCTCCTACAATGAGCAGTTCTTC. Translated, it gives CAWTIGTSVISSYNEQFF. The chain employs TRBV30 and TRBJ2-1; TRBD2 aligns across 10 bases. V trimming: 4 bases; J trimming: 0 bases; junction bases outside the gene matches: 12. CDR3 length: 18 residues. From germline, CDR1 is GTSNPN and CDR2 SVGIG (reference sequence). Full variable domain (outside the CDR3, taken from reference TRBV30 and TRBJ2-1): SQTIHQWPATLVQPVGSPLSLECTVEGTSNPNLYWYRQAAGRGLQLLFYSVGIGQISSEVPQNLSASRPQDRQFILSSKKLLLSDSGFYLCAWTIGTSVISSYNEQFFGPGTRLTVL.

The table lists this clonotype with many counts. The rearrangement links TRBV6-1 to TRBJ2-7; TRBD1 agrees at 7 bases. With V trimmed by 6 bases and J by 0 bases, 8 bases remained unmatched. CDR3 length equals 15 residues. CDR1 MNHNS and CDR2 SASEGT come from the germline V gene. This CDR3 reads CASSLIRDSSYEQYF. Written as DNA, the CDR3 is TGTGCCAGCAGCCTCATCCGGGACAGCTCCTACGAGCAGTACTTC.

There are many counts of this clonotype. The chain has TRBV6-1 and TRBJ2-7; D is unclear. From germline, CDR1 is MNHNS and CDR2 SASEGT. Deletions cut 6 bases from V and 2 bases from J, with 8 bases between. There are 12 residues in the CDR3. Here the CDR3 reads CASRDVPYEQYF. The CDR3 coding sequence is TGTGCCAGCAGGGACGTACCCTACGAGCAGTACTTC.

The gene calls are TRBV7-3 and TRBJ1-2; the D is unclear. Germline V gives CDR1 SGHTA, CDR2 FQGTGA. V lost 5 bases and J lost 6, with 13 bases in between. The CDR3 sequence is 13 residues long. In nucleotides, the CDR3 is TGTGCCAGCAGCCCCCGAAGCGGGAATGGCTACACCTTC. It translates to CASSPRSGNGYTF. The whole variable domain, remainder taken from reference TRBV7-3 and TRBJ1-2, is GAGVSQTPSNKVTEKGKYVELRCDPISGHTALYWYRQSLGQGPEFLIYFQGTGAADDSGLPNDRFFAVRPEGSVSTLKIQRTERGDSAVYLCASSPRSGNGYTFGSGTRLTVV.

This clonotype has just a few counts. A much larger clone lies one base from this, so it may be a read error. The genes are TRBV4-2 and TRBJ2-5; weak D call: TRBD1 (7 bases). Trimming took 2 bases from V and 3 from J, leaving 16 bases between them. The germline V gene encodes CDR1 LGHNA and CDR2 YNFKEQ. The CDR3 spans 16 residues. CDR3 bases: TGTGCCAGCAGCCAAAGGGCAGGGGGGCCCAAAGAGACCCAGTACTTC. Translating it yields CASSQRAGGPKETQYF.

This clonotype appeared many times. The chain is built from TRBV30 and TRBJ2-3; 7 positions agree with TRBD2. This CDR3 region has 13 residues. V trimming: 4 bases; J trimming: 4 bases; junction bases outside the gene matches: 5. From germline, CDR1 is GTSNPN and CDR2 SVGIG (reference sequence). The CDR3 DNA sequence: TGTGCCTGGATGGCGGGAGACCCAGATACGCAGTATTTT. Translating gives CAWMAGDPDTQYF.

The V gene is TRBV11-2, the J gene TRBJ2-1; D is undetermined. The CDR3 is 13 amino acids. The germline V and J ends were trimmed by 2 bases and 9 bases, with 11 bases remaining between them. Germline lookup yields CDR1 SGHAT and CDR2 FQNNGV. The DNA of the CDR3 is TGTGCCAGCAGCTTAATGGGCGTTAGTGAGCAGTTCTTC. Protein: CASSLMGVSEQFF.

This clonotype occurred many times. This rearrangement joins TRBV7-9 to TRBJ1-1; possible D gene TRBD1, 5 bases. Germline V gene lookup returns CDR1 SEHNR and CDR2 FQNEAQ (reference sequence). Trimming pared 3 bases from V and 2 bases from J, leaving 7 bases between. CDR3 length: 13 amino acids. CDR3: CASSLDTNTEAFF. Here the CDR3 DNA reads TGTGCCAGCAGCTTGGACACAAACACTGAAGCTTTCTTT. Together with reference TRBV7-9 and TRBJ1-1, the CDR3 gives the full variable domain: DTGVSQNPRHKITKRGQNVTFRCDPISEHNRLYWYRQTLGQGPEFLTYFQNEAQLEKSRLLSDRFSAERPKGSFSTLEIQRTEQGDSAMYLCASSLDTNTEAFFGQGTRLTVV.

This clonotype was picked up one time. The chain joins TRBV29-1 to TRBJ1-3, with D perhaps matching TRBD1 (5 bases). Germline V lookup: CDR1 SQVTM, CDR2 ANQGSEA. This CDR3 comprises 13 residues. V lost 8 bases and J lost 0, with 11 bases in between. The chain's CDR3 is CSLVTASGNTIYF. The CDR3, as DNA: TGCAGCTTGGTGACAGCCTCTGGAAACACCATATATTTT.

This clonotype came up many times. The CDR3 here is CSARGHGYTDTQYF. CDR3 nucleotide sequence: TGCAGTGCTAGAGGTCACGGGTACACAGATACGCAGTATTTT. The chain joins TRBV20-1 to TRBJ2-3; no definite D call. Germline CDR1 and CDR2: DFQATT and SNEGSKA (reference sequence). The CDR3 totals 14 residues. V lost 1 base to trimming and J lost 2 bases, with 10 bases between them.